The present entry profiles one T cell receptor beta chain with its context. Per the germline V gene, CDR1 is MNHEY and CDR2 is SVGAGI. The CDR3 runs 16 residues. V lost 4 bases, J lost 3 bases, and 16 bases lay in between. The data stem from a study of shared T cell receptors in the human thymus. Assay: immunoSEQ multiplex PCR; the TCRdb copy retains only in-frame clones and omits some. The sample yields around 65,000 clones, 90% to 95% seen once. The source of this sequence is a human donor. Sequences were obtained from thymocytes. This sequence joins TRBV6-5 and TRBJ1-3; D is ambiguous. Here the CDR3 reads CASSCHRRIIGNTIYF. The CDR3 nucleotides are TGTGCCAGCAGTTGCCATCGACGGATCATTGGAAACACCATATATTTT.